These 20 T cell receptor beta chains share one sample of origin, sequenced in a study of shared clonotypes between healthy human individuals. Produced via immunoSEQ multiplex PCR; TCRdb's table is partial and in-frame only. This sample yields about 2.4 million clones, of which approximately 93% are seen a single time; 0.36% belongs to the top ten. The sample consisted of naive CD4+ T cells from PBMCs. Subset specified: CD45RA+ positively selected. These receptor sequences come from a man younger than 30 in good health. Some clones in this sample may be carry-over from other donors' samples.

The rearrangement uses TRBV7-3 and TRBJ2-3; 11 nucleotides line up with TRBD2. The ends lost 4 bases at V and 4 bases at J; junction bases unmatched: 7. Germline-derived CDR1 and CDR2 are SGHTA and FQGTGA. CDR3 size: 16 residues. The CDR3 sequence: CASSWVAGGSPDTQYF. Written as DNA, the CDR3 is TGTGCCAGCAGCTGGGTAGCGGGAGGGTCTCCAGATACGCAGTATTTT.

This chain links TRBV5-4 with TRBJ1-6, with 11 bases aligning to TRBD1. The germline CDR1 and CDR2 sequences are SGHNT and YYREEE (reference sequence). This CDR3 has 15 amino acids. V gave up 4 bases and J gave up 6 bases; unmatched junction bases: 3. CDR3: CASSGTGGINSPLHF. The DNA for the CDR3 is TGTGCCAGCAGCGGGACAGGGGGGATTAATTCACCCCTCCACTTT. The full variable domain, with the rest looked up from reference TRBV5-4 and TRBJ1-6, is ETGVTQSPTHLIKTRGQQVTLRCSSQSGHNTVSWYQQALGQGPQFIFQYYREEENGRGNFPPRFSGLQFPNYSSELNVNALELDDSALYLCASSGTGGINSPLHFGNGTRLTVT.

This clone occurred once. DNA for the CDR3: TGTGCCACCAGCAGAGAACCTCCTAAGCAGTTCTTC. It specifies CATSREPPKQFF. J is TRBJ2-1 and V is TRBV15; D is uncertain. The CDR3 runs 12 residues. Between the trimmed V and J ends, which lost 0 bases and 11 bases, there was a span of 8 bases. CDR1 LNHNV and CDR2 YYDKDF come from the germline V gene (reference sequence).

The rearrangement uses TRBV7-9 and TRBJ2-4; no clear D gene. Germline V gene lookup returns CDR1 SEHNR and CDR2 FQNEAQ (reference sequence). Trimming shortened V by 5 bases and J by 0 bases, and 14 bases separated the two germline ends. There are 16 residues in the CDR3. CDR3: CASSPRIGLAKNIQYF. The CDR3 DNA follows: TGTGCCAGCAGCCCCCGTATAGGGCTAGCCAAAAACATTCAGTACTTC.

On this clone: Distinct nucleotide sequences in the sample also encode this CDR3. The chain uses TRBV30 and TRBJ2-1; 11 bases fit TRBD2. The CDR3 has 15 residues. Germline V gene data show CDR1 as GTSNPN and CDR2 as SVGIG (reference sequence). The J segment lost 6 bases and the V segment lost 0 bases, leaving 4 bases of the junction unmatched. CDR3 loop: CAWSVGLAGGNEQFF. CDR3 coding DNA: TGTGCCTGGAGTGTAGGGCTAGCGGGAGGCAATGAGCAGTTCTTC. Filled out from reference TRBV30 and TRBJ2-1, the complete variable domain reads SQTIHQWPATLVQPVGSPLSLECTVEGTSNPNLYWYRQAAGRGLQLLFYSVGIGQISSEVPQNLSASRPQDRQFILSSKKLLLSDSGFYLCAWSVGLAGGNEQFFGPGTRLTVL.

V gene TRBV5-1 combines with J gene TRBJ2-7, with unresolved D. This CDR3 is 15 amino acids long. Germline-derived CDR1 and CDR2 are SGHRS and YFSETQ. Trimming took off 0 bases at V and 2 bases at J, with 12 bases between the two ends. The CDR3 spells CASSLEVYKPYEQYF. The CDR3 nucleotides read TGCGCCAGCAGCTTGGAAGTATACAAGCCCTACGAGCAGTACTTC.

V and J are TRBV6-1 and TRBJ2-7; D is undetermined. The CDR3 runs 12 residues. Germline V lookup: CDR1 MNHNS, CDR2 SASEGT. V was shortened by 2 bases and J by 3 bases, with 5 bases between the two germline ends. CDR3 coding DNA: TGTGCCAGCAGTGAAAATATCTACGAGCAGTACTTC. Protein: CASSENIYEQYF.

The chain joins TRBV10-2 to TRBJ2-7; D assignment may be TRBD1 or TRBD2 (5 bases each). V lost 10 bases and J lost 0, with 19 bases in between. Germline CDR1 is WSHSY and CDR2 is SAAADI. CDR3 length: 15 amino acids. DNA of the CDR3: TGCGCCACCCGCCCCGGGGCAACAAGCTCCTACGAGCAGTACTTC. The encoded protein is CATRPGATSSYEQYF.

The J gene is TRBJ1-1, the V gene TRBV5-1; 7 nucleotides agree with TRBD1. CDR1 is SGHRS, CDR2 YFSETQ, per germline. The CDR3 runs 15 residues. J was trimmed by 3 bases and V by 9 bases; bases with no gene match: 14. Here the CDR3 reads CATRRRTGVDTEAFF. CDR3 nucleotides: TGCGCCACCAGACGACGAACAGGGGTGGACACTGAAGCTTTCTTT. Full variable domain (rest looked up from reference TRBV5-1 and TRBJ1-1): KAGVTQTPRYLIKTRGQQVTLSCSPISGHRSVSWYQQTPGQGLQFLFEYFSETQRNKGNFPGRFSGRQFSNSRSEMNVSTLELGDSALYLCATRRRTGVDTEAFFGQGTRLTVV.

The V and J genes are TRBV5-1 and TRBJ2-3; 7 bases agree with TRBD2. Germline values: CDR1 SGHRS, CDR2 YFSETQ. The CDR3 has 14 amino acids. Trimming at V came to 1 base and at J to 5 bases, leaving 4 bases not matched to a gene. The CDR3 region has the DNA TGCGCCAGCAGCTTGAAGGCTAGCGGAGATACGCAGTATTTT. Amino acid sequence: CASSLKASGDTQYF.

V is TRBV2 and J is TRBJ2-4; D possibly corresponds to TRBD1 (6 bases). CDR3 size: 14 residues. Between the trimmed V and J ends, which lost 8 bases and 13 bases, there was a span of 24 bases. Germline lookup yields CDR1 SNHLY and CDR2 FYNNEI. The CDR3 bases are TGTGCCAGCCTACTATCTTACGATGGGGGCGCACAGTACTTC. Its protein is CASLLSYDGGAQYF.

The chain recombines TRBV28 with TRBJ2-7; 8 positions agree with TRBD2. Germline lookup yields CDR1 MDHEN and CDR2 SYDVKM. The CDR3 totals 14 residues. Losses at the gene ends were 7 bases for V and 3 bases for J; bases not matched to a gene: 8. Here the CDR3 DNA reads TGTGCCAGCAACCCCGGGGGGGTGGTCTACGAGCAGTACTTC. Amino acids: CASNPGGVVYEQYF.

The genes are TRBV6-5 and TRBJ1-3; D gene unclear. The germline V gene encodes CDR1 MNHEY and CDR2 SVGAGI. V shed 0 bases and J shed 4 bases, with 10 bases lying between them. The CDR3 extends over 15 amino acids. The CDR3: CASSYSFTSGNTIYF. Written as DNA, the CDR3 is TGTGCCAGCAGTTACTCGTTCACCTCGGGAAACACCATATATTTT.

The gene calls are TRBV7-9 and TRBJ1-4; TRBD1 aligns across 10 bases. Germline V gene data show CDR1 as SEHNR and CDR2 as FQNEAQ (reference sequence). V dropped 6 bases and J dropped 8; count of bases not matched to a gene: 12. This CDR3 has 16 residues. The CDR3 DNA follows: TGTGCCAGCAGACAAAGTACCGGGACAGGGGACGAAAAACTGTTTTTT. It is translated as CASRQSTGTGDEKLFF. Looking up the rest from reference TRBV7-9 and TRBJ1-4 gives the full variable domain: DTGVSQNPRHKITKRGQNVTFRCDPISEHNRLYWYRQTLGQGPEFLTYFQNEAQLEKSRLLSDRFSAERPKGSFSTLEIQRTEQGDSAMYLCASRQSTGTGDEKLFFGSGTQLSVL.

The chain uses TRBV7-2 and TRBJ1-6, with 7 bases lining up with TRBD1. The trim removed 6 bases at V and 6 bases at J, leaving 14 bases unmatched. The length of the CDR3 is 17 residues. The germline gives CDR1 SGHTA, CDR2 FQGNSA. CDR3 coding DNA: TGTGCCAGCAGGCTGATCCCCGGGACAGCTACTAATTCACCCCTCCACTTT. Protein sequence: CASRLIPGTATNSPLHF.

This chain joins TRBV28 and TRBJ2-1; possible D gene TRBD2, 7 bases. Trimming took 7 bases from V and 0 from J, leaving 13 bases between them. The CDR3 totals 15 residues. The germline V gene has CDR1 MDHEN and CDR2 SYDVKM. This CDR3 is CASNKGDYSYNEQFF. CDR3 DNA sequence: TGTGCCAGCAACAAGGGGGACTACTCCTACAATGAGCAGTTCTTC. Together with reference TRBV28 and TRBJ2-1, the CDR3 gives the full variable domain: DVKVTQSSRYLVKRTGEKVFLECVQDMDHENMFWYRQDPGLGLRLIYFSYDVKMKEKGDIPEGYSVSREKKERFSLILESASTNQTSMYLCASNKGDYSYNEQFFGPGTRLTVL.

This chain joins TRBV28 and TRBJ1-2, with 9 nucleotides matching TRBD1. CDR1 is MDHEN, CDR2 SYDVKM, per germline. After removal of 2 bases from V and 9 bases from J, the junction contained 13 bases not matched to a gene. The CDR3 sequence is 16 residues long. The CDR3 loop reads CASSLTPRDRAGSYTF. CDR3 nucleotides: TGTGCCAGCAGTTTAACCCCGAGGGACAGGGCAGGAAGCTACACCTTC.

This clone was picked up one time. The chain employs TRBV5-1 and TRBJ1-5, with D unclear. The germline V gene has CDR1 SGHRS and CDR2 YFSETQ. V gave up 6 bases and J gave up 6 bases, with 13 bases separating them. The CDR3 spans 13 residues. CDR3 residues: CASTTLPGQPQHF. The CDR3 DNA is TGCGCCAGCACCACGCTTCCCGGTCAGCCCCAGCATTTT. Based on the CDR3 plus reference TRBV5-1 and TRBJ1-5, the full variable domain is KAGVTQTPRYLIKTRGQQVTLSCSPISGHRSVSWYQQTPGQGLQFLFEYFSETQRNKGNFPGRFSGRQFSNSRSEMNVSTLELGDSALYLCASTTLPGQPQHFGDGTRLSIL.

This rearrangement joins TRBV27 to TRBJ1-1; D perhaps matches TRBD1 (5 bases). V lost 8 bases and J 1 base, leaving 14 bases between the germline ends. CDR3 length equals 14 residues. The germline gives CDR1 MNHEY, CDR2 SMNVEV (reference sequence). The CDR3 is CASAWAGTNTEAFF. As DNA, the CDR3 is TGTGCCAGCGCCTGGGCGGGGACGAACACTGAAGCTTTCTTT.

This clone was picked up a small number of times. V is TRBV28 and J is TRBJ1-5; D not resolved. CDR1 and CDR2 (germline): MDHEN, SYDVKM. Trimming left V 2 bases short and J 7 bases short, with 6 bases between. The CDR3 is made up of 12 amino acids. The CDR3 protein is CASSLMGQPQHF. The CDR3 coding sequence is TGTGCCAGCAGTTTAATGGGACAGCCCCAGCATTTT.